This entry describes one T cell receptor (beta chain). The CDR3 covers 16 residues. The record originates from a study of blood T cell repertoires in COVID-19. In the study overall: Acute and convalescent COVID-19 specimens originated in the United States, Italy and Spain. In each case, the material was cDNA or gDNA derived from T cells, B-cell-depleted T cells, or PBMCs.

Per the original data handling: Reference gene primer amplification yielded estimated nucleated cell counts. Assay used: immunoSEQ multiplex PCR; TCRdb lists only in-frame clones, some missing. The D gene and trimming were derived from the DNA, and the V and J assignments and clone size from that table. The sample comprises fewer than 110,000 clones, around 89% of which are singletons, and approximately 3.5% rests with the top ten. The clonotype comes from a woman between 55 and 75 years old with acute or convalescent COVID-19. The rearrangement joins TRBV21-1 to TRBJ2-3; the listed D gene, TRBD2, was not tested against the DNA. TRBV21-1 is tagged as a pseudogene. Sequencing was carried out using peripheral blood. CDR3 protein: CASSKVAGGGTDTQYF. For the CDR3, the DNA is TGTGCCAGCAGCAAAGTCGCGGGAGGGGGGACAGATACGCAGTATTTT.